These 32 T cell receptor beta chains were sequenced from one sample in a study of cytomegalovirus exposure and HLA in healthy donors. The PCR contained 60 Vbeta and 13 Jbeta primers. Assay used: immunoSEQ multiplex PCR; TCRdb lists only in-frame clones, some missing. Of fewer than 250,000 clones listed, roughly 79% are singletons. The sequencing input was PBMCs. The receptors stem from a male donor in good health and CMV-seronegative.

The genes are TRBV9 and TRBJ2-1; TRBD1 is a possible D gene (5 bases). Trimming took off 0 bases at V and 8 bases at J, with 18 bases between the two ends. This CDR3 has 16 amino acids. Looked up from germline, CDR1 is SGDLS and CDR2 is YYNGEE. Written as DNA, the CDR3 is TGTGCCAGCAGCGTAGTCACAGGCTCAACCTCTTATGAGCAGTTCTTC. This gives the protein CASSVVTGSTSYEQFF.

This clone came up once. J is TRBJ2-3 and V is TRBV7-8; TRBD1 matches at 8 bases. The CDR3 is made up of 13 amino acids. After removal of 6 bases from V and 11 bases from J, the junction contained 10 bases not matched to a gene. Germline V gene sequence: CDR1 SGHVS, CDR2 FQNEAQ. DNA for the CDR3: TGTGCCAGCAGACCAGGGGGCGCGGGAAAGCAGTATTTT. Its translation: CASRPGGAGKQYF.

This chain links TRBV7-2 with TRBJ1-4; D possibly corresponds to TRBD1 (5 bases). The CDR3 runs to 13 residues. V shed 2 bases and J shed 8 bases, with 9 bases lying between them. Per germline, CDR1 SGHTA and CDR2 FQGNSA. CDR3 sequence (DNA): TGTGCCAGCAGCTTAAACAGGAAGGAAAAACTGTTTTTT. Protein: CASSLNRKEKLFF. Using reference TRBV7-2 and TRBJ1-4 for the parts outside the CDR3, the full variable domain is GAGVSQSPSNKVTEKGKDVELRCDPISGHTALYWYRQSLGQGLEFLIYFQGNSAPDKSGLPSDRFSAERTGGSVSTLTIQRTQQEDSAVYLCASSLNRKEKLFFGSGTQLSVL.

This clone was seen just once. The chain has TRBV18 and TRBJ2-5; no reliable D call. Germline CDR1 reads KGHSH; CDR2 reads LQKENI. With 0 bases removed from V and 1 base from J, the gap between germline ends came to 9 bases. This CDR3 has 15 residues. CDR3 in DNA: TGTGCCAGCTCACCACCGTATACACCCCAAGAGACCCAGTACTTC. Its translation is CASSPPYTPQETQYF.

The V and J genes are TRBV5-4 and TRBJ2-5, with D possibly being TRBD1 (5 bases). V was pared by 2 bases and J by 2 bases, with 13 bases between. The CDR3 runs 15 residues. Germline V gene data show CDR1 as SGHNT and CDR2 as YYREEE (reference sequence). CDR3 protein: CASSFRSTAQETQYF. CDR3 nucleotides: TGTGCCAGCAGCTTCCGCTCGACAGCACAAGAGACCCAGTACTTC. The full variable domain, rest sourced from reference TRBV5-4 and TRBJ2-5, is ETGVTQSPTHLIKTRGQQVTLRCSSQSGHNTVSWYQQALGQGPQFIFQYYREEENGRGNFPPRFSGLQFPNYSSELNVNALELDDSALYLCASSFRSTAQETQYFGPGTRLLVL.

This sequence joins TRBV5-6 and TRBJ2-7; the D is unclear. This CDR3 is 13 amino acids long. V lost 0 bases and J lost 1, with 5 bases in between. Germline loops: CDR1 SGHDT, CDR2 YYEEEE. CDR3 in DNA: TGTGCCAGCAGCTTGGTCAGGTCCTACGAGCAGTACTTC. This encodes CASSLVRSYEQYF.

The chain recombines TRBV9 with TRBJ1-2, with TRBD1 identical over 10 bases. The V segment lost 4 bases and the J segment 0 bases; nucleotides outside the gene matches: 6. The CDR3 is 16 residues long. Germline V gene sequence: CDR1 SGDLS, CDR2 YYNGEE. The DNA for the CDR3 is TGTGCCAGCAGCATTGGGACAGGGGTCCCTAACTATGGCTACACCTTC. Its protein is CASSIGTGVPNYGYTF. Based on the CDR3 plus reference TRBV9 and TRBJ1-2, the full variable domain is DSGVTQTPKHLITATGQRVTLRCSPRSGDLSVYWYQQSLDQGLQFLIQYYNGEERAKGNILERFSAQQFPDLHSELNLSSLELGDSALYFCASSIGTGVPNYGYTFGSGTRLTVV.

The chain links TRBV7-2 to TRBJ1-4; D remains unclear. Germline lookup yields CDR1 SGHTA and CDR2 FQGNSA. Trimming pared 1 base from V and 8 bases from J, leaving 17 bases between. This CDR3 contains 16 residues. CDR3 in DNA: TGTGCCAGCAGCTTAGTGGAGGTCGCCTGGGCGGAAAAACTGTTTTTT. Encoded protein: CASSLVEVAWAEKLFF.

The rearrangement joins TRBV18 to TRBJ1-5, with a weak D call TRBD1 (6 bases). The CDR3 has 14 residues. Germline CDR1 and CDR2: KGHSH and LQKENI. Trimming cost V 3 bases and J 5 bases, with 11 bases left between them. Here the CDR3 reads CASSPEQGDQPQHF. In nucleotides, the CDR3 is TGTGCCAGCTCACCCGAACAGGGTGATCAGCCCCAGCATTTT.

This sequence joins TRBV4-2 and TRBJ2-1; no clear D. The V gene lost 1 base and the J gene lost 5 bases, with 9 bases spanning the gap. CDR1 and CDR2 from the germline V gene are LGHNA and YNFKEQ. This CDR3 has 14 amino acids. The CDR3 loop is CASSQVYDNNEQFF. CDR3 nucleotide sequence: TGTGCCAGCAGCCAAGTCTATGATAACAATGAGCAGTTCTTC.

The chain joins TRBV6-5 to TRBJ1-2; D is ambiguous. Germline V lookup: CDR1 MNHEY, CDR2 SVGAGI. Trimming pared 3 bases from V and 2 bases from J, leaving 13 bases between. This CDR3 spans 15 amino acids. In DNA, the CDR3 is TGTGCCAGCAGTTATGGGCAGGCAAAGAACTATGGCTACACCTTC. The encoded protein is CASSYGQAKNYGYTF.

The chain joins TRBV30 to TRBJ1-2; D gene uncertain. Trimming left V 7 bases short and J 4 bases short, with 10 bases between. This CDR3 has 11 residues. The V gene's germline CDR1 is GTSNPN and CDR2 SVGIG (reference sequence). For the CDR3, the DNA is TGTGCCTTGCTAACGGGCTATGGCTACACCTTC. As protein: CALLTGYGYTF.

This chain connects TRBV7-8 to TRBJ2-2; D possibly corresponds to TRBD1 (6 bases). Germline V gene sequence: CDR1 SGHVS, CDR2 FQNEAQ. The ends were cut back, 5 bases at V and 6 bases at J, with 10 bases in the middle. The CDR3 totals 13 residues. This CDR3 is CASSKQGSGELFF. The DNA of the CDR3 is TGTGCCAGCAGCAAACAGGGCTCCGGGGAGCTGTTTTTT.

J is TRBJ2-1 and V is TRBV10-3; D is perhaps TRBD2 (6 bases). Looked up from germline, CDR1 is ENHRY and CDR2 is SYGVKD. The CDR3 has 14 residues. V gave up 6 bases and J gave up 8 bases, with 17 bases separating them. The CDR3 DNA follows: TGTGCCATCAGGGCGGGGAACTCCGTCTATGAGCAGTTCTTC. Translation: CAIRAGNSVYEQFF.

The CDR3 DNA reads as TGTGCCATCAGTGACCTCCACGAGTACGAGCAGTACTTC. This codes for CAISDLHEYEQYF. The V gene is TRBV10-3, the J gene TRBJ2-7, with D unresolved. V was pared by 3 bases and J by 4 bases, with 10 bases between. CDR3 length equals 13 residues. The germline gives CDR1 ENHRY, CDR2 SYGVKD.

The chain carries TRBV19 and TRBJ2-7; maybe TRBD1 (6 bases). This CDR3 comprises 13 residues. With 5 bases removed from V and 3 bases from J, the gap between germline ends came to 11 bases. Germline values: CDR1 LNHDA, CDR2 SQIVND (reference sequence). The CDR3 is CASSARTDYEQYF. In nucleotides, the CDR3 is TGTGCCAGTAGTGCGCGGACAGACTACGAGCAGTACTTC.

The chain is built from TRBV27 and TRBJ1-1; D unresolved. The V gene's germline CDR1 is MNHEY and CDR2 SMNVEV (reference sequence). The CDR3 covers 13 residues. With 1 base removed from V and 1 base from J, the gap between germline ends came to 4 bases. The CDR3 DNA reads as TGTGCCAGCAGTTTATGGCAGAACACTGAAGCTTTCTTT. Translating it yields CASSLWQNTEAFF.

CDR3 sequence reads: CASSPLTSGTYNEQFF. The CDR3 DNA reads TGTGCCAGCAGTCCCCTGACTAGCGGGACCTACAATGAGCAGTTCTTC. This chain uses TRBV28 with TRBJ2-1; 11 nucleotides line up with TRBD2. The ends lost 5 bases at V and 2 bases at J; junction bases unmatched: 5. CDR1 MDHEN and CDR2 SYDVKM come from the germline V gene. This CDR3 is built from 16 residues. The variable domain in full, completed from reference TRBV28 and TRBJ2-1, reads DVKVTQSSRYLVKRTGEKVFLECVQDMDHENMFWYRQDPGLGLRLIYFSYDVKMKEKGDIPEGYSVSREKKERFSLILESASTNQTSMYLCASSPLTSGTYNEQFFGPGTRLTVL.

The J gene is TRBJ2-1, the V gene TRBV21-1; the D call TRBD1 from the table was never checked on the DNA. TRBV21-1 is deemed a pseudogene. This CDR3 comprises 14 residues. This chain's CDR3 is CARPQGEGHNEQFF. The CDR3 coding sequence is TGTGCCAGGCCACAGGGGGAGGGGCACAATGAGCAGTTCTTC.

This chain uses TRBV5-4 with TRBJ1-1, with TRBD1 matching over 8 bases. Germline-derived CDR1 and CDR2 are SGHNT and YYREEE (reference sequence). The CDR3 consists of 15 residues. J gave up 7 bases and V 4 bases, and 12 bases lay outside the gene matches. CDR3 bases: TGTGCCAGCAGCCCCCCAGGTTCAGGGGGCGATGAAGCTTTCTTT. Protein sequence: CASSPPGSGGDEAFF.

CDR3 nucleotide sequence: TGCGCCAGCAGCTCAGCGACAGGGATCACCTACGAGCAGTACTTC. Protein product: CASSSATGITYEQYF. The chain is built from TRBV5-1 and TRBJ2-7, with 7 positions matching TRBD1. Germline loops: CDR1 SGHRS, CDR2 YFSETQ. CDR3 size: 15 residues. Trimming removed 3 bases from V and 2 bases from J; junction bases left unmatched: 8.

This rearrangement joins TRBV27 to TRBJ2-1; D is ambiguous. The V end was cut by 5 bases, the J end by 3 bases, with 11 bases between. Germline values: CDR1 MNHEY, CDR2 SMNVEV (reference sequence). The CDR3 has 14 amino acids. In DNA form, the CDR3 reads TGTGCCAGCAGTGAGACACCGGTCTACAATGAGCAGTTCTTC. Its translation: CASSETPVYNEQFF.

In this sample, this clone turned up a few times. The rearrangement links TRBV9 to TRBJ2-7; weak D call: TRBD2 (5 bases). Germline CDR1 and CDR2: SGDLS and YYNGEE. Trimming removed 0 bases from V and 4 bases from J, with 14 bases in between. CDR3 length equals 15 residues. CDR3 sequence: CASSVGLGEGYEQYF. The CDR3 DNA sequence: TGTGCCAGCAGCGTAGGGTTGGGAGAAGGATACGAGCAGTACTTC.

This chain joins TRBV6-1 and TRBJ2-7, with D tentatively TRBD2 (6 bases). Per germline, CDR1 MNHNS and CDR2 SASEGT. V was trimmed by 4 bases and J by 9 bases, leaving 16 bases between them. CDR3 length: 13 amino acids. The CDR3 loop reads CASSAAGRWVQYF. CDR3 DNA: TGTGCCAGCAGTGCCGCAGGGAGGTGGGTGCAGTACTTC.

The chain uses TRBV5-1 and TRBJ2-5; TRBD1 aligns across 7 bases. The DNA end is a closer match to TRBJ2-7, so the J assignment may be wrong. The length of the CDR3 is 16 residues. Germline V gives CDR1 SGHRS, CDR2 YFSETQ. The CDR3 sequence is CASSFAPDRVGYEQYF. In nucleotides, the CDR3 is TGCGCCAGCAGCTTCGCCCCTGACAGGGTAGGCTACGAGCAGTACTTC.

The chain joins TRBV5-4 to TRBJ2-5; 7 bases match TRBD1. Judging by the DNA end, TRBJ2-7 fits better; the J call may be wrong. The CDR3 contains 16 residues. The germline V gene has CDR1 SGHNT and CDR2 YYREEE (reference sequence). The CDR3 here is CASSYPTGTVSYEQYF. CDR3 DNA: TGTGCCAGCAGCTACCCCACCGGGACAGTCTCCTACGAGCAGTACTTC.

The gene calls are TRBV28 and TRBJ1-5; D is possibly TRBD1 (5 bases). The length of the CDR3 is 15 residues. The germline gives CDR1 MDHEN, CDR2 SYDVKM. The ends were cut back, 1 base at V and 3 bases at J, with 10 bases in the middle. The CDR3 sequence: CASSLFQGFNQPQHF. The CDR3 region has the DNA TGTGCCAGCAGTTTATTTCAGGGTTTCAATCAGCCCCAGCATTTT.

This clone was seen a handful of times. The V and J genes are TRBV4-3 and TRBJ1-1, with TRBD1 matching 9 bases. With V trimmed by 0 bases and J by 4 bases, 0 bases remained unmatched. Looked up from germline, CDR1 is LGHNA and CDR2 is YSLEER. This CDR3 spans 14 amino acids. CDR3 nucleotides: TGCGCCAGCAGCCAAGAACAGGGGGCCACTGAAGCTTTCTTT. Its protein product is CASSQEQGATEAFF.

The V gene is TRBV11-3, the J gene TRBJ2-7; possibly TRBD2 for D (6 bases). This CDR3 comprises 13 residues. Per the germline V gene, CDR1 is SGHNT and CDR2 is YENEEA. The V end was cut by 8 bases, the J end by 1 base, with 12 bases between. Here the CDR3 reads CASRRDGSYEQYF. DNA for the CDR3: TGTGCCAGCCGGCGGGACGGATCCTACGAGCAGTACTTC.

CDR3 protein: CASSRRTGGPSSEQYF. The CDR3 nucleotides are TGTGCCAGCAGTAGGAGGACAGGGGGCCCGTCTTCCGAGCAGTACTTC. This chain joins TRBV28 and TRBJ2-7; 11 bases agree with TRBD1. V lost 5 bases to trimming and J lost 6 bases; unmatched junction nucleotides: 12. Germline CDR1 reads MDHEN; CDR2 reads SYDVKM. The CDR3 runs 16 residues.

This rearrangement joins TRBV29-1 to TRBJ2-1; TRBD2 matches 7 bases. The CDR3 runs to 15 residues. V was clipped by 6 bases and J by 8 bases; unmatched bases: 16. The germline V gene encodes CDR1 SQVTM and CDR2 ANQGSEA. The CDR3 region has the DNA TGCAGCGTCGTCGTTTGGGGGGGTTTGGTCGATGAGCAGTTCTTC. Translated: CSVVVWGGLVDEQFF.

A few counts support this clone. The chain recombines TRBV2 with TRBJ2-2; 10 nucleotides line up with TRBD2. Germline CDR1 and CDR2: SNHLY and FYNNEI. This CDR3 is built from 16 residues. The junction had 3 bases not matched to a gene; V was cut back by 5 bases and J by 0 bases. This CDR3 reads CASSFTSGANTGELFF. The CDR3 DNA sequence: TGTGCCAGCAGTTTTACTAGCGGGGCGAACACCGGGGAGCTGTTTTTT.